The present entry profiles one TCR beta chain with its context. The antigen is undetermined. This was the immunoSEQ version 4 assay in survey mode. Genomic DNA was diluted to 10 ng/uL, up to roughly 1 ug per sample. Assay used: immunoSEQ multiplex PCR; TCRdb lists only in-frame clones, some missing. This sample has tens of thousands of clones, with 85% to 90% found just once. The entry originates in a study of persistence of HIV-infected CD4 T cells. Study-wide context: Anti-CD3/anti-CD28 beads activated more cells than antigen stimulation did.

Cells were stimulated nonspecifically with anti-CD3/anti-CD28 magnetic beads. Sorting selected CD4+ T cells upregulating both CD40 ligand and CD69. CD4+ T cell counts exceeded 400 cells/uL; CMV serology was positive. CD8+ T cells were removed from PBMCs prior to stimulation. Germline V gene sequence: CDR1 SGHTS, CDR2 YDEGEE. Trimming took 2 bases from V and 2 from J, leaving 19 bases between them. The CDR3 totals 17 residues. This receptor was obtained from an adult woman with HIV who was CMV-seropositive. The material was CD4+ T cells sorted from PBMCs after approximately 19-hour stimulation, obtained from a patient who received antiretroviral therapy. The chain carries TRBV5-8 and TRBJ1-2; D is unclear. CDR3 sequence: CASSFWPSPTGNYGYTF. CDR3 in DNA: TGTGCCAGCAGCTTTTGGCCCAGTCCGACTGGGAACTATGGCTACACCTTC.